This T cell receptor (beta chain) is from a study of shared clonotypes between healthy human individuals. Trimming at V came to 2 bases and at J to 3 bases, leaving 6 bases not matched to a gene. This CDR3 has 16 amino acids. Germline CDR1 SGHNT, CDR2 YYREEE (reference sequence). Method: immunoSEQ multiplex PCR; TCRdb's copy keeps in-frame clones and lacks some. The table lists about 1.5 million clones, approximately 98% of them singletons. The chain couples TRBV5-4 to TRBJ1-5; 9 positions agree with TRBD1. Sample: naive CD4+ T cells sorted from blood. Stated subset: CD45RA+ positively selected. This TCR was recovered from a man between 25 and 39 years old in good health. CDR3 residues: CASSFYRDRDNQPQHF. As DNA, the CDR3 is TGTGCCAGCAGCTTCTACCGGGACAGGGACAATCAGCCCCAGCATTTT.